This entry features one T cell receptor beta chain sequence. V lost 7 bases and J lost 4; bases outside the gene matches: 6. CDR1 MNHEY and CDR2 SVGAGI come from the germline V gene. This CDR3 has 15 residues. The time point: after neoadjuvant nivolumab, at surgical resection. The repertoire was sequenced with immunoSEQ multiplex PCR; TCRdb's copy has only in-frame clones and lacks some. The profile shows roughly 25,000 clones, 26% of them singletons. The sample belongs to a study of neoadjuvant anti-PD-1 for oral cavity cancer. In the study overall: Patients without progression received a fourth nivolumab dose around day 43, then surgical resection on days 50-56.

The chain is built from TRBV6-5 and TRBJ2-1; 11 nucleotides agree with TRBD1. The sequencing used tumor tissue, collected after nivolumab (anti-PD-1) treatment. This TCR came from a person between 35 and 79 years old with oral cavity squamous cell carcinoma. The CDR3 coding sequence is TGTGCCAGCACGAACGGACAGGGGGCTTACAATGAGCAGTTCTTC. The encoded protein is CASTNGQGAYNEQFF.